This TCR beta chain derives from a study of cytomegalovirus exposure and HLA in healthy donors. The V segment lost 6 bases and the J segment 8 bases; nucleotides outside the gene matches: 10. Germline assignment: CDR1 LNHDA and CDR2 SQIVND (reference sequence). The CDR3 sequence is 14 residues long. PCR primers comprised 60 Vbeta and 13 Jbeta primers. The method was immunoSEQ multiplex PCR; TCRdb's version includes in-frame clones alone and lacks a portion of them. The table lists some 160,000 clones, under 80% of them singletons, with under 1.5% in the top ten. V usage is TRBV19 and J usage is TRBJ2-1; 7 positions agree with TRBD2. Sequenced material: PBMCs. The sequence derives from a woman aged 25-40 years in good health and CMV-seronegative. The CDR3 sequence: CASRGLTNFDEQFF. In nucleotides, the CDR3 is TGTGCCAGTAGGGGACTAACAAATTTCGATGAGCAGTTCTTC.